The clone carrying this T cell receptor beta chain was seen many times. Unique molecular identifiers were used in preparing the TCRbeta library. Via MiXCR, TCRdb re-called the PCR reads, giving one row per CDR3 protein. This table holds fewer than 150,000 distinct CDR3 sequences, 8.5% to 10% found once. This record belongs to a study of T-cell reconstitution after alpha-beta-depleted transplantation in children. Germline assignment: CDR1 SGHRS and CDR2 YFSETQ. CDR3 length: 14 residues. The V and J ends lost 4 bases and 2 bases respectively, with 12 bases between them. The receptor was isolated from a girl under three years old who had a stem cell transplant for combined immunodeficiency, so the T cells may come from the graft donor. V gene TRBV5-1 combines with J gene TRBJ1-2; the D gene is possibly TRBD1 (5 bases). The specimen comprised PBMCs, mostly from graft donor cells, sampled 180 days after TCRalphabeta/CD19-depleted stem cell transplant. CDR3 amino acids: CASSRTGLNYGYTF. CDR3 bases: TGCGCCAGCAGCAGAACGGGACTCAACTATGGCTACACCTTC.